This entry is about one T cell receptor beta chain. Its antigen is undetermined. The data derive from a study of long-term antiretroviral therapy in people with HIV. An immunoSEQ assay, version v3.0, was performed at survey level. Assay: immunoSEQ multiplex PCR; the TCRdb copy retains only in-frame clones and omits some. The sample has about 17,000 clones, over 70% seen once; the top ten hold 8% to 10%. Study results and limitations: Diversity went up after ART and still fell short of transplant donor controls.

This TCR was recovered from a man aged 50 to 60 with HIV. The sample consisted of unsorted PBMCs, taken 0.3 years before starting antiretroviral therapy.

CDR3 amino acids: CASSQVTGRGRPQHF. CDR3 in DNA: TGCGCCAGCAGCCAAGTCACAGGGAGAGGTCGGCCCCAGCATTTT. The V gene is TRBV4-1, the J gene TRBJ1-5, with D perhaps TRBD1 (6 bases). CDR1 and CDR2 from the germline V gene are MGHRA and YSYEKL. The CDR3 covers 15 residues. The V gene lost 1 base and the J gene lost 9 bases, with 16 bases spanning the gap.